This T cell receptor beta chain is from a study of blood T cell repertoires in COVID-19 (dated by TCRdb to 2020 to 2021). Regarding the research as a whole: Samples from collaborators originated in the United States, Italy and Spain and spanned both the acute and convalescent phases of COVID-19. The repertoires were released in a freely available public database intended as a resource for research on the immune response to SARS-CoV-2. Sample metadata almost always included a de-identified subject ID, COVID-19 status, age in years and sex. Samples came from the ongoing ImmuneRACE study (first 160 participants) plus 1,254 subjects from 6 global collaborators. The dataset comprised deeply sampled blood TCRbeta repertoires from subjects exposed to, actively infected with, or recovered from COVID-19. The prospective study material was composed of cDNA or gDNA derived from T cells, B-cell-depleted T cells, or PBMCs. Where available, HLA class I and class II types were taken from metadata supplied by the sample provider and were not determined by assay-based typing.

At one collaborating source in Seattle, patients were enrolled during active infection and were followed longitudinally through the course of disease. Whole blood was collected in K2EDTA tubes by collaborating institutions according to the institutions' own protocols. Collaborator samples were shipped for TCRbeta analysis as frozen whole blood, isolated PBMCs, or DNA extracted from either sample type. TCRbeta CDR3 regions were amplified from genomic DNA using the immunoSEQ Assay, a bias-controlled multiplex PCR. The study's processing was this. The number of nucleated cells in each sample was estimated from the amplification of reference gene primers within the assay. To quantify the absolute abundance of each unique TCRbeta CDR3 rearrangement, sequence reads were collapsed and filtered. For each sample, productive Simpson clonality was calculated by taking the square root of Simpson's diversity index across productive rearrangements. TCRdb retrieved this table from immuneACCESS and kept in-frame rearrangements only. Not all clones are present; in checked studies, unresolved V genes account for under half, and no reason is known for the remainder. Clonal size and the V and J genes are those of that table, whereas D and trimming came from the DNA. For this sample there are roughly 190,000 clones; 80% to 90% appear just once. The top ten clones comprise around 10% of the sample.

As for this clone: This clone's antigen is unknown. The input lacks base qualities; no much larger clone sits a single base away.

V is pruned by 7 bases and J by 1 base, leaving 3 bases of the junction without a gene match. From the cysteine through the phenylalanine, the CDR3 covers 14 amino acids. Only CDR3 DNA is held: 42 bases, read in frame from base 1. The germline V gene specifies SNHLY as CDR1 and FYNNEI as CDR2. Overall results and qualifications from the work: Clinical and demographic metadata were provided uncurated, with the amount varying by source and participant.

The origin of this receptor is a middle-aged woman with COVID-19, enrolled during active disease. Sequenced: peripheral blood. The V gene is TRBV2 and the J gene is TRBJ1-5; the junction holds 8 bases that match TRBD1. The sequenced DNA is TGTGCCAGCACCCGGACAGGGAGCAATCAGCCCCAGCATTTT. Its protein reads: CASTRTGSNQPQHF.